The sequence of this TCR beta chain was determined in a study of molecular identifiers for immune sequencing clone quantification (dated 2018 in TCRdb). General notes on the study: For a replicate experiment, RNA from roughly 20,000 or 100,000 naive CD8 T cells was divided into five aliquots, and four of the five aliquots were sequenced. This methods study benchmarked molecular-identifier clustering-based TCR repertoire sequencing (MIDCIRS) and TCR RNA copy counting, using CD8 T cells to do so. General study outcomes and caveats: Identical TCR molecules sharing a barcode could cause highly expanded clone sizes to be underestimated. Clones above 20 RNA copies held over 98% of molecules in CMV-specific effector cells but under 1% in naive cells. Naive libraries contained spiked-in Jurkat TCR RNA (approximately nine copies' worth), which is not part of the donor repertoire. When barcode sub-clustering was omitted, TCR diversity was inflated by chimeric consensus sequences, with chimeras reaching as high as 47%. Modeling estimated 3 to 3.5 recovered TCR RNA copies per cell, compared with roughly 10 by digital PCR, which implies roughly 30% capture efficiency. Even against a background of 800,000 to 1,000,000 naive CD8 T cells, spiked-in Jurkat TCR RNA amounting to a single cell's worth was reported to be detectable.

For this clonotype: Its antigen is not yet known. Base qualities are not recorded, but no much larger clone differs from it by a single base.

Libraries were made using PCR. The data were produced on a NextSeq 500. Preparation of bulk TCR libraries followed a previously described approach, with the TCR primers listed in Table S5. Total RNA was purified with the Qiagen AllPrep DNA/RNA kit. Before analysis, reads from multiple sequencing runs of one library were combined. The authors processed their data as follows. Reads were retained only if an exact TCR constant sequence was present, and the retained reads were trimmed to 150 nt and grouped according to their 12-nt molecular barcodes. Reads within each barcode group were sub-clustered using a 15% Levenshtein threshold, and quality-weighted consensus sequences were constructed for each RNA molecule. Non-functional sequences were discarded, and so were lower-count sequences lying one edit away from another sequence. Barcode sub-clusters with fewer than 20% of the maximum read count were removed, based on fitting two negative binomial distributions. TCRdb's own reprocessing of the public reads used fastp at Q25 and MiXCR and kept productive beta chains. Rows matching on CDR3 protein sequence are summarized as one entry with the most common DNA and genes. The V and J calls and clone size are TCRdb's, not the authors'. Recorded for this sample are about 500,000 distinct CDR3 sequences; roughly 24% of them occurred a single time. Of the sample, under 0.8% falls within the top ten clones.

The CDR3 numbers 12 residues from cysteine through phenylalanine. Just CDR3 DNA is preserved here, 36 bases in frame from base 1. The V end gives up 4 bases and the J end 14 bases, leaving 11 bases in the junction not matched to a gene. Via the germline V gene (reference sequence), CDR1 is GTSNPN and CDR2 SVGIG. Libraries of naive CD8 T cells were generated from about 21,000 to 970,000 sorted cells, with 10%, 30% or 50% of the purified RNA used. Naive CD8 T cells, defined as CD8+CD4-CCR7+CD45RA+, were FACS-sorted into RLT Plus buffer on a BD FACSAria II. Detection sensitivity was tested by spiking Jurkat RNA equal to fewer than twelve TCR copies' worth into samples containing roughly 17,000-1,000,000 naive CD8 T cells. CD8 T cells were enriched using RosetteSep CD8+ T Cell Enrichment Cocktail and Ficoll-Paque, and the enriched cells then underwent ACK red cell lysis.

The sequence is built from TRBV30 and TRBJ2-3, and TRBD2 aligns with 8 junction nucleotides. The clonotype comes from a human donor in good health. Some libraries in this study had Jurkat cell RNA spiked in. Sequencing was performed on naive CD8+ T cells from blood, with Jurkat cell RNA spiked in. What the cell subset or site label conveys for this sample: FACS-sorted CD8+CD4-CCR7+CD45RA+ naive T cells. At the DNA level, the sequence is TGTGCCTGGACAGGACTAGCCGAGCGACGGTATTTT. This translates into CAWTGLAERRYF.